This T cell receptor beta chain stems from a study of T-cell reconstitution after alpha-beta-depleted transplantation in children. Study conclusions and caveats: About two months after transplant, alpha-beta T cells reportedly came from several hundred expanded graft clones.

The CDR3 is 14 amino acids. Germline-derived CDR1 and CDR2 are KGHDR and SFDVKD. V was clipped by 7 bases and J by 4 bases, with 15 bases between them. The authors prepared the TCRbeta library with unique molecular identifiers. TCRdb re-derived calls from the PCR reads in MiXCR, one entry per CDR3 protein. The sample comprises more than 200,000 distinct CDR3 sequences, about a quarter of which are singletons, and about 2.8% rests with the top ten. This clonotype occurred a few times. The antigen is unknown. The V and J genes are TRBV24-1 and TRBJ1-1, with a possible D match to TRBD1 (5 bases). This clonotype was obtained from a girl aged 2 to 10 with Fanconi anemia, due to receive a stem cell transplant. Here the sequenced sample was PBMCs, taken before TCRalphabeta/CD19-depleted stem cell transplant. The DNA of the CDR3 is TGTGCCACCAGACCGGGACCCGTGGGCACTGAAGCTTTCTTT. This translates into CATRPGPVGTEAFF.